This TCR beta chain was retrieved from a study of T-cell reconstitution after alpha-beta-depleted transplantation in children. Broader study findings: From surviving recipient T cells and thymic progenitors came the high day-60 TCRbeta diversity observed in some patients. Several hundred rapidly expanded clones from non-depleted graft cells reportedly supplied alpha-beta T cells about two months post-transplant. T-cell counts and diversity were attributed mostly to newly produced T cells one year after transplant.

Many counts were recorded for this clonotype. Its matching antigen is unknown. As it was prepared, the TCRbeta library received unique molecular identifiers. TCRdb redid the calling of the PCR reads with MiXCR, one entry per CDR3 protein. Of hundreds of thousands of distinct CDR3 sequences listed, around 7.8% are singletons. The CDR3 is 13 residues long. The germline gives CDR1 SEHNR, CDR2 FQNEAQ (reference sequence). V was shortened by 2 bases and J by 6 bases, with 10 bases between the two germline ends. V usage is TRBV7-9 and J usage is TRBJ1-1, with no clear D. The source material was PBMCs, mostly from graft donor cells, sampled 180 days after TCRalphabeta/CD19-depleted stem cell transplant. The TCR originated in a male patient younger than 18 who had a stem cell transplant for acute lymphoblastic leukemia, so the T cells may come from the graft donor. The CDR3, as DNA: TGTGCCAGCAGCTTATCGGAGGGATCTGAAGCTTTCTTT. Residues: CASSLSEGSEAFF.